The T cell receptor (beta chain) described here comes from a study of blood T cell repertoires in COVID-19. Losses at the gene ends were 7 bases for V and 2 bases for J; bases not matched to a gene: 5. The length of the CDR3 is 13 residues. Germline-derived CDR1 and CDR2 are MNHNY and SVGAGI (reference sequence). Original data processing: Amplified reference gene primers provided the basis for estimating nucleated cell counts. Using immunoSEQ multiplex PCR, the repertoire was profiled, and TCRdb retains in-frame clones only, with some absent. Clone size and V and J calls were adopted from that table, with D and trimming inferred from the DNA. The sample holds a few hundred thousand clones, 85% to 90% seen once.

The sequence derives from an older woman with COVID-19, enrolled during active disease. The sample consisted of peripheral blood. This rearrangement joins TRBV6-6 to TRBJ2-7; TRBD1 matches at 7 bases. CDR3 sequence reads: CASTRDSTYEQYF. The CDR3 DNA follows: TGTGCCAGCACTAGGGACAGTACCTACGAGCAGTACTTC.